This note documents a single T cell receptor (beta chain) sequence. The data derive from a study of blood T cell repertoires in COVID-19. Overall study: Acute and convalescent COVID-19 specimens originated in the United States, Italy and Spain.

Original methodology: How many nucleated cells were present was estimated from reference gene primer amplification. Profiling relied on immunoSEQ multiplex PCR, and the TCRdb table lists in-frame clones only, not all of them. V, J and clone size are taken as reported in that table, and D and trimming were inferred from the DNA itself. The sample consists of more than 120,000 clones, about nine tenths of them appearing once. The CDR3 contains 15 residues. Germline assignment: CDR1 SGHTA and CDR2 FQGTGA. Trimming shortened V by 5 bases and J by 0 bases, and 13 bases separated the two germline ends. This chain uses TRBV7-3 with TRBJ2-5; D is possibly TRBD1 (6 bases). Material for sequencing was peripheral blood. The receptor comes from a man over 45 who had recovered from COVID-19. CDR3 amino acids: CASSQSGQHQETQYF. The DNA for the CDR3 is TGTGCCAGCAGCCAAAGCGGACAGCACCAAGAGACCCAGTACTTC. The variable domain in full, with the rest retrieved from reference TRBV7-3 and TRBJ2-5, is GAGVSQTPSNKVTEKGKYVELRCDPISGHTALYWYRQSLGQGPEFLIYFQGTGAADDSGLPNDRFFAVRPEGSVSTLKIQRTERGDSAVYLCASSQSGQHQETQYFGPGTRLLVL.